One sample yielded the 5 T cell receptor beta chains listed below, sequenced in a study of breast tumors, draining lymph nodes, adjacent tissues. TCRdb analysed the multiplex PCR reads with MiXCR anew, one entry per CDR3 protein. Here the sample spans about 21,000 distinct CDR3 sequences, 50% being singletons. Sequences were obtained from breast tumor tissue. These TCRs come from a female donor with breast cancer. Some clones in this sample may be carry-over from other donors' samples.

The V gene is TRBV11-3, the J gene TRBJ2-2; D call uncertain. This CDR3 comprises 12 residues. The V gene lost 6 bases and the J gene lost 5 bases, with 7 bases spanning the gap. Germline V lookup: CDR1 SGHNT, CDR2 YENEEA. The CDR3 is CASSEETGELFF. CDR3 bases: TGTGCCAGCAGTGAAGAAACCGGGGAGCTGTTTTTT.

The CDR3 is CATSDTTSQETQYF. CDR3 in DNA: TGTGCCACCAGTGATACGACATCTCAAGAGACCCAGTACTTC. The chain employs TRBV24-1 and TRBJ2-5; unclear D gene. V was shortened by 3 bases and J by 2 bases, with 9 bases between the two germline ends. CDR1 KGHDR and CDR2 SFDVKD come from the germline V gene. CDR3 length: 14 residues.

The CDR3: CASSREDRGATDTQHF. CDR3 nucleotides: TGTGCCAGCAGTCGCGAGGACAGAGGGGCCACAGATACGCAGCATTTT. This rearrangement joins TRBV6-4 to TRBJ2-3; D might be TRBD1 (6 bases). The J call is uncertain, as TRBJ1-5 better fits the DNA end. Per germline, CDR1 MRHNA and CDR2 SNTAGT. The CDR3 length is 16 residues.

This clonotype was recorded at least ten times. The chain combines TRBV11-2 with TRBJ1-4; a weak D match, TRBD1 (5 bases). The CDR3 contains 16 residues. Germline-derived CDR1 and CDR2 are SGHAT and FQNNGV. Trimming pared 1 base from V and 8 bases from J, leaving 17 bases between. The CDR3 coding sequence is TGTGCCAGCAGCTTAGCCCAGGGACTTACGGTAGAAAAACTGTTTTTT. This codes for CASSLAQGLTVEKLFF.

This clonotype has at least ten counts. This chain connects TRBV14 to TRBJ1-2; no clear D. The CDR3 is made up of 15 amino acids. CDR1 SGHDN and CDR2 FVKESK come from the germline V gene. V lost 1 base to trimming and J lost 1 base, with 10 bases between them. This CDR3 is CASSQAGVLNYGYTF. CDR3 DNA sequence: TGTGCCAGCAGCCAAGCAGGCGTTCTTAACTATGGCTACACCTTC.